This T cell receptor (beta chain) was retrieved from a study of T cell responses to AZD1222 COVID-19 vaccine. Whole-study findings and limits: Receipt of two AZD1222 doses was followed by a rise in Spike-specific TCR breadth and depth. The study identified only 6 or 7 AZD1222 recipients as seropositive at baseline.

The junction had 3 bases not matched to a gene; V was cut back by 4 bases and J by 4 bases. The CDR3 sequence is 13 residues long. The assay was immunoSEQ multiplex PCR, and TCRdb's table has in-frame clones only and misses some. The sample yields approximately 150,000 clones, over 90% seen once. Points on this clone: Antigen specificity is unknown.

Sequenced material: peripheral blood, taken on day 0 of AZD1222 vaccination. This chain joins TRBV23-1 and TRBJ1-2; 7 nucleotides align to TRBD1. TRBV23-1 is treated as an ORF (open reading frame) with a function not yet certain. This TCR was recovered from an adult in good health. CDR3 sequence reads: CASSPRDSYGYTF. The DNA for the CDR3 is TGCGCCAGCAGTCCTAGGGACAGCTATGGCTACACCTTC.